Reported below is one TCR beta chain. Its antigen is unknown. No base quality information exists; no much larger clone differs at one position. The sample is drawn from a study of T-cell reconstitution after alpha-beta-depleted transplantation in children (dated by TCRdb to 2015 to 2016). As for the study more broadly: Using TCR repertoire profiling, the study quantitatively followed how T-cell immune reconstitution unfolded in children after TCRalphabeta/CD19-depleted allogeneic hematopoietic cell transplantation.

Taken with the paper, the label for treatment or condition translates to: allogeneic hematopoietic cell transplantation with graft depleted of TCRalphabeta T cells and CD19 B cells. The transplant recipients were children given TCRalphabeta/CD19-depleted allogeneic hematopoietic cell grafts. Broader findings and caveats from the paper: The high TCRbeta diversity at day 60 in some patients was ascribed to recipient T cells and intrathymic progenitors that had survived conditioning. Over the following months the frequencies of hyperexpanded clones went down, and after one year T-cell counts and TCRbeta diversity were mostly credited to newly produced T cells. Apparently early alphabetaT-cell count recovery about two months after transplant reportedly relied on only several hundred rapidly expanded clones derived from non-depleted graft cells.

According to the germline V gene, CDR1 reads SGHDT and CDR2 reads YYEEEE. From cysteine to phenylalanine, the CDR3 is 16 amino acids long. The sequence is cut down to CDR3 DNA, 48 bases in frame from base 1. Relative to germline, V is missing 3 bases and J is missing 7 bases, with 15 bases of the junction outside any gene match. The library came from PCR. Sequenced on an Illumina HiSeq 2500. Molecular barcoding was employed in the preparation of TCR libraries, with unique molecular identifiers being used to normalize TCRbeta repertoire quantification. The public sequencing data were trimmed at Q25 with fastp and processed into clonotypes with MiXCR by TCRdb, which kept only in-frame beta chains. Every entry covers one CDR3 protein and lists the most common genes and DNA from its rows. The sample has 900,000 or so distinct CDR3 sequences on record, about 16% of them singletons. The ten largest clones represent around 5.3% of the sample.

The input for sequencing was PBMCs, mostly from graft donor cells, taken 360 days after TCRalphabeta/CD19-depleted stem cell transplant. This receptor was taken from a male patient aged 10 to 17 who had a stem cell transplant for acute lymphoblastic leukemia, so the T cells may come from the graft donor. The chain uses TRBV5-6 and TRBJ2-7, with TRBD1 matching 8 junction bases. The sequenced DNA: TGTGCCAGCAGCTCCGTATATTGGGCAGGGGGCTTTGAGCAGTACTTC. It is translated as CASSSVYWAGGFEQYF.